The rows below give T cell receptor beta chains drawn from one sample of a study of shared clonotypes between healthy human individuals. Sequencing was performed with immunoSEQ multiplex PCR; in TCRdb, only in-frame clones are kept and a portion is missing. Here the sample spans around 370,000 clones, 90% to 98% being singletons. What was sequenced was memory CD8+ T cells sorted from blood. The receptor source for this set is a man under 40 in good health. The CDR3 runs from the conserved cysteine through the conserved F or W. D genes are given only for firm matches. Clone size is given for some rows only: seen once, a few or many times, or a class if the clone is expanded.

>TRBD1|TRBJ1-2|once|TRBV28
TGTGCCAGCAGTTTACCGGGACAGGGCTATGGCTACACCTTC
CASSLPGQGYGYTF
>TRBD1|TRBJ2-1|.|TRBV6-6
TGTGCCAGCAGTCACACCATGACAGGGGGCAATGAGCAGTTCTTC
CASSHTMTGGNEQFF
>.|TRBJ2-2|.|TRBV21-1
TGTGCCAGCAGCAGGGCCTTCCCCGGGGAGCTGTTTTTT
CASSRAFPGELFF
>TRBD1|TRBJ2-2|.|TRBV6-6
TGTGCCACCACCCGCGATTTGGACAGGGGGATCGGGGAGCTGTTTTTT
CATTRDLDRGIGELFF
>TRBD1|TRBJ1-1|.|TRBV4-1
TGCGCCAGCAGCCAAGGACAGGGACCCTATGAAGCTTTCTTT
CASSQGQGPYEAFF
>.|TRBJ1-2|.|TRBV28
TGTGCCAGCAGTTTACCCCAGGGGTCAGCTAACTATGGCTACACCTTC
CASSLPQGSANYGYTF
>.|TRBJ2-1|.|TRBV25-1
TGTGCCAGCGGCCGACAGGCCGGCAATGAGCAGTTCTTC
CASGRQAGNEQFF
>TRBD2|TRBJ2-3|few|TRBV5-1
TGCGCCAGCAGGGCGGGAGCAGATACGCAGTATTTT
CASRAGADTQYF
>.|TRBJ1-2|.|TRBV7-2
TGTGCCAGCAGCTTAGCGGGACGCCCTGGCTACACCTTC
CASSLAGRPGYTF
>.|TRBJ1-5|.|TRBV9
TGTGCCAGCAGCCTCGGGGGGCTTAGCAATCAGCCCCAGCATTTT
CASSLGGLSNQPQHF
>TRBD2|TRBJ2-3|.|TRBV10-1
TGCGCCAGCAGTGGGACTAGCGGGGCGGGGGCAGATACGCAGTATTTT
CASSGTSGAGADTQYF
>.|TRBJ2-1|.|TRBV7-9
TGTGCCAGCAGCTCTCGAGACCCTCAAACCTACAATGAGCAGTTCTTC
CASSSRDPQTYNEQFF
>.|TRBJ2-5|.|TRBV6-5
TGTGCCAGCGGTAACTTCCAAGAGACCCAGTACTTC
CASGNFQETQYF
>TRBD1|TRBJ1-2|.|TRBV28
TGTGCCAGCAGTTTAGGACAGGGGGTTGGCTACACCTTC
CASSLGQGVGYTF
>.|TRBJ1-5|.|TRBV28
TGTGCCAGCAGTTTAAGGTCGCACAGGGAAACGAATCAGCCCCAGCATTTT
CASSLRSHRETNQPQHF
>.|TRBJ2-3|.|TRBV30
TGTGCCTGGAGTGCTGAATTTCATACGCAGTATTTT
CAWSAEFHTQYF
>.|TRBJ2-5|.|TRBV6-7
TGTGCCAGCAGTTACTCGAACAAGGGGTACCAAGAGACCCAGTACTTC
CASSYSNKGYQETQYF
>TRBD2|TRBJ2-7|.|TRBV9
TGTGCCAGCAGCCCCGGCGGCGGGAGTTTCTACGAGCAGTACTTC
CASSPGGGSFYEQYF
>TRBD1|TRBJ1-4|.|TRBV6-1
TGTGCCAGCAGAACAGGGGGAGGTGCTAATGAAAAACTGTTTTTT
CASRTGGGANEKLFF
>TRBD1|TRBJ2-7|.|TRBV15
TGTGCCACCAGCAGAGGGGGACAGGACACCTACGAGCAGTACTTC
CATSRGGQDTYEQYF
>.|TRBJ2-1|once|TRBV5-1
TGCGCCAGCAGCTCGGATCAGGGGTTAAGGAATGAGCAGTTCTTC
CASSSDQGLRNEQFF
>.|TRBJ1-2|few|TRBV28
TGTGCCAGCAGTTTCGCAGGCTATGGCTACACCTTC
CASSFAGYGYTF
>.|TRBJ1-5|few|TRBV19
TGTGCCAGCCATAAACAGAGTCAGCCCCAGCATTTT
CASHKQSQPQHF
>.|TRBJ1-1|.|TRBV4-1
TGCGCCAGCAGCCAAGGGGGTAGCCGTAACACTGAAGCTTTCTTT
CASSQGGSRNTEAFF
>.|TRBJ2-5|.|TRBV6-1
TGTGCCAGCAGTGAAACAGGGTGGGGGGAGACCCAGTACTTC
CASSETGWGETQYF
>TRBD1|TRBJ1-5|.|TRBV19
TGTGCCGGGAGGACAGGGGGCAATCCCCAGCATTTT
CAGRTGGNPQHF
>TRBD2|TRBJ2-3|.|TRBV29-1
TGCAGCGTGCGACTAGCGGGAGAATCAGATACGCAGTATTTT
CSVRLAGESDTQYF
>TRBD1|TRBJ1-3|.|TRBV28
TGTGCCAGCAGTTTACAGGGGGTTGGAAACACCATATATTTT
CASSLQGVGNTIYF
>.|TRBJ2-7|.|TRBV6-6
TGTGCCAGCAGTTACGGGACGTATGCCTACGAGCAGTACTTC
CASSYGTYAYEQYF
>.|TRBJ2-3|once|TRBV29-1
TGCAGCGTTGAACAGGGATACACAGATACGCAGTATTTT
CSVEQGYTDTQYF
>TRBD1|TRBJ2-3|.|TRBV7-8
TGTGCCAGCAGCTTAGTCCCGGGACAGGGAACAGATACGCAGTATTTT
CASSLVPGQGTDTQYF
>.|TRBJ2-4|.|TRBV6-1
TGTGCCAGCAGTGAAGAGCACGGGTATCTAGCCAAAAACATTCAGTACTTC
CASSEEHGYLAKNIQYF
>TRBD1|TRBJ1-2|.|TRBV5-1
TGCGCCAGCAGCTCGGACAGGGCTGTCTATGGCTACACCTTC
CASSSDRAVYGYTF
>.|TRBJ1-1|.|TRBV10-2
TGCGCCAGCAGACTAACAGCTAACACTGAAGCTTTCTTT
CASRLTANTEAFF
>.|TRBJ1-5|.|TRBV28
TGTGCCAGCAGTCCGATACAGGTGGGTCAGCCCCAGCATTTT
CASSPIQVGQPQHF
>TRBD1|TRBJ2-3|.|TRBV19
TGTGCCAGTAGTAAAGGGACAGCCCTTTTCTCAGCAGATACGCAGTATTTT
CASSKGTALFSADTQYF
>.|TRBJ1-2|few|TRBV9
TGTGCCAGCAGCGACAACTATGGCTACACCTTC
CASSDNYGYTF
>.|TRBJ1-3|.|TRBV28
TGTGCCAGCAGTTTACACTCTGGAAACACCATATATTTT
CASSLHSGNTIYF
>TRBD2|TRBJ2-7|.|TRBV7-2
TGTGCCAGCAGCTTAACCGGGACTAGTACCAACGAGCAGTACTTC
CASSLTGTSTNEQYF
>.|TRBJ1-1|.|TRBV28
TGTGCCAGCGTCAGAGGGACTGAAGCTTTCTTT
CASVRGTEAFF
>.|TRBJ2-7|.|TRBV13
TGTGCCAGCAGTCCTTGGACTAACTACGAGCAGTACTTC
CASSPWTNYEQYF
>.|TRBJ2-7|.|TRBV28
TGTGCCAGCAGTTTATCTCCGACAGGCCTCTACGAGCAGTACTTC
CASSLSPTGLYEQYF
>.|TRBJ2-1|once|TRBV5-1
TGCGCCAGCAGCTTGGTGGCTAGCGTTTACAATGAGCAGTTCTTC
CASSLVASVYNEQFF
>TRBD1|TRBJ1-2|.|TRBV25-1
TGTGCCAGCAGTGTACAGGGGGCTGCCGGCTACACCTTC
CASSVQGAAGYTF
>.|TRBJ2-1|.|TRBV29-1
TGCAGCGTTGGGTTTAGTATCTACAATGAGCAGTTCTTC
CSVGFSIYNEQFF
>.|TRBJ2-2|.|TRBV29-1
TGCAGCGTTGAACCGAACACCGGGGAGCTGTTTTTT
CSVEPNTGELFF
>TRBD1|TRBJ1-6|.|TRBV2
TGTGCCAGCAGTGGGACAGGGGGAAATTCACCCCTCCACTTT
CASSGTGGNSPLHF
>.|TRBJ2-5|once|TRBV11-2
TGTGCCAGCAGCCTCGGACAGTGGGGGACCCAGTACTTC
CASSLGQWGTQYF
>.|TRBJ2-2|.|TRBV5-5
TGTGCCAGCAGCTCGAATATTAGGGGGACCGGGGAGCTGTTTTTT
CASSSNIRGTGELFF
>.|TRBJ1-4|.|TRBV6-5
TGTGCCAGCAGTTACGGGTCCGGGAATAGGAATGAAAAACTGTTTTTT
CASSYGSGNRNEKLFF
>.|TRBJ1-3|.|TRBV7-9
TGTGCCAGCAGCTTAATGGCCCAGAGCTCTGGAAACACCATATATTTT
CASSLMAQSSGNTIYF
>TRBD1|TRBJ2-7|once|TRBV10-3
TGTGCCATCCGATGGGACAGTTCCTACGAGCAGTACTTC
CAIRWDSSYEQYF
>TRBD2|TRBJ2-1|once|TRBV29-1
TGCAGCGTACGGACTAGCGGGAGTCGGGACCCCTCCTACAATGAGCAGTTCTTC
CSVRTSGSRDPSYNEQFF
>.|TRBJ1-2|once|TRBV2
TGTGCCAGCAGTGTGTTGGTAGCAGACTATGGCTACACCTTC
CASSVLVADYGYTF
>.|TRBJ2-1|.|TRBV27
TGTGCCAGCAGTACGATCCACTCGGTCGATGAGCAGTTCTTC
CASSTIHSVDEQFF
>.|TRBJ2-1|.|TRBV5-8
TGTGCCAGCAGCCCTAGCGTCCCGGGAGAGCAGTTCTTC
CASSPSVPGEQFF
>.|TRBJ2-1|.|TRBV4-1
TGCGCCAGCAGCCCTAGGGCCAATGAGCAGTTCTTC
CASSPRANEQFF
>.|TRBJ1-1|.|TRBV29-1
TGCAGCGTTGATACAGGGACCTCCTCCTTC
CSVDTGTSSF
>.|TRBJ2-5|.|TRBV2
TGTGCCAGCAGTGATGGCCGCGGGTGGGAGACCCAGTACTTC
CASSDGRGWETQYF
>.|TRBJ2-2|.|TRBV6-6
TGTGCCAGCATTACCGGGACTAACACCGGGGAGCTGTTTTTT
CASITGTNTGELFF